The rows below give T cell receptor beta chains drawn from one sample of a study of CD8+ T cells in alopecia areata. The method was immunoSEQ multiplex PCR; TCRdb's version includes in-frame clones alone and lacks a portion of them. The data hold 250,000 or so clones, with 65% to 70% observed a single time. The specimen comprised CD4+ T cells sorted from blood, sampled at week 0. The receptors come from a human donor with alopecia areata. Each CDR3 is given with its conserved first and last residue. A D gene is named only where the DNA matches it firmly. Part of the rows lack a size; the others show once, few, many or a class for expanded clones.

.	TRBV5-4	.	TRBJ2-4	CASSGEIAKNIQYF	TGTGCCAGCAGCGGAGAAATAGCCAAAAACATTCAGTACTTC
.	TRBV5-1	.	TRBJ2-6	CASMWGSSGANVLTF	TGCGCCAGCATGTGGGGAAGCTCTGGGGCCAACGTCCTGACTTTC
few	TRBV5-1	TRBD1	TRBJ1-5	CASSFTGGNQPQHF	TGCGCCAGCAGCTTTACAGGGGGCAATCAGCCCCAGCATTTT
.	TRBV29-1	.	TRBJ1-2	CSVEDYRDYGYTF	TGCAGCGTTGAAGATTACAGGGACTATGGCTACACCTTC
few	TRBV4-2	.	TRBJ2-5	CASSQDGTAQETQYF	TGTGCCAGCAGCCAAGACGGGACCGCCCAAGAGACCCAGTACTTC
.	TRBV6-5	TRBD2	TRBJ2-1	CASSFGGGGYNEQFF	TGTGCCAGCAGTTTCGGTGGGGGGGGCTACAATGAGCAGTTCTTC
.	TRBV15	.	TRBJ1-6	CATSRGSAGNSPLHF	TGTGCCACCAGCAGAGGGTCGGCCGGTAATTCACCCCTCCACTTT
.	TRBV25-1	.	TRBJ2-7	CASGLRVDTCCEQYF	TGTGCCAGCGGCCTTAGGGTAGATACCTGCTGCGAGCAGTACTTC
.	TRBV7-2	TRBD1	TRBJ1-1	CASSQGTGEYGAFF	TGTGCCAGCAGCCAAGGGACAGGAGAATATGGAGCTTTCTTT
.	TRBV6-5	TRBD1	TRBJ1-1	CASSSGTGDTEAFF	TGTGCCAGCAGTTCCGGGACAGGGGACACTGAAGCTTTCTTT
.	TRBV6-6	.	TRBJ2-7	CASSYQRGKVDEQYF	TGTGCCAGCAGTTACCAGAGGGGGAAGGTTGACGAGCAGTACTTC
.	TRBV29-1	.	TRBJ2-7	CSVETGYEQYF	TGCAGCGTCGAGACAGGATACGAGCAGTACTTC
.	TRBV7-9	TRBD2	TRBJ2-7	CASSLVGGGPSYEQYF	TGTGCCAGCAGCTTAGTAGGCGGGGGGCCAAGCTACGAGCAGTACTTC
.	TRBV29-1	.	TRBJ1-1	CSVGREIGTEAFF	TGCAGCGTGGGCAGGGAGATCGGCACTGAAGCTTTCTTT
.	TRBV14	.	TRBJ2-3	CASSGRQGMTDTQYF	TGTGCCAGCAGTGGCAGGCAGGGGATGACAGATACGCAGTATTTT
once	TRBV30	.	TRBJ1-2	CAWITDREGYTF	TGTGCCTGGATTACGGACCGGGAAGGCTACACCTTC
few	TRBV7-9	.	TRBJ1-6	CASSGQGSNSPLHF	TGTGCCAGCAGCGGGCAGGGTTCTAATTCACCCCTCCACTTT
.	TRBV5-1	TRBD1	TRBJ2-5	CASSLLPGTEETQYF	TGCGCCAGCAGCTTACTTCCCGGGACAGAAGAGACCCAGTACTTC
once	TRBV11-3	.	TRBJ2-1	CASSFTGYNEQFF	TGTGCCAGCAGCTTCACAGGTTACAATGAGCAGTTCTTC
.	TRBV29-1	TRBD2	TRBJ2-3	CSVRTRLTDTQYF	TGCAGCGTTCGGACTAGACTGACAGATACGCAGTATTTT
.	TRBV7-2	TRBD1	TRBJ1-5	CASSLAGGSNQPQHF	TGTGCCAGCAGCTTAGCAGGGGGCAGCAATCAGCCCCAGCATTTT
.	TRBV29-1	.	TRBJ1-1	CSVEESGRTEAFF	TGCAGCGTTGAAGAATCGGGGCGCACTGAAGCTTTCTTT
.	TRBV5-1	TRBD1	TRBJ2-7	CASSYSTGTYEQYF	TGCGCCAGCAGCTACTCGACAGGGACGTACGAGCAGTACTTC
few	TRBV25-1	TRBD1	TRBJ1-1	CASTSRGGATLEAFF	TGTGCCAGCACCAGTAGAGGGGGCGCCACGCTGGAAGCTTTCTTT
few	TRBV29-1	.	TRBJ1-4	CSAPWGEKLFF	TGCAGCGCCCCGTGGGGTGAAAAACTGTTTTTT
.	TRBV29-1	TRBD1	TRBJ1-2	CSVAVQRGLGEGYTF	TGCAGCGTTGCGGTCCAGAGGGGGCTAGGGGAGGGCTACACCTTC
.	TRBV30	.	TRBJ2-7	CAWSRGSEQYF	TGTGCCTGGAGTCGGGGCTCCGAGCAGTACTTC
.	TRBV30	.	TRBJ1-1	CAWGRGYQAFF	TGTGCCTGGGGGCGTGGTTATCAAGCTTTCTTT
.	TRBV29-1	TRBD1	TRBJ1-1	CSVSPDTGVVTEAFF	TGCAGCGTTTCCCCCGATACAGGGGTAGTCACTGAAGCTTTCTTT
.	TRBV29-1	.	TRBJ2-1	CSVGYSYNEQFF	TGCAGCGTTGGGTACTCCTACAATGAGCAGTTCTTC
.	TRBV29-1	.	TRBJ1-2	CSVSGHQSYTF	TGCAGCGTTTCGGGACACCAAAGCTACACCTTC
once	TRBV5-1	.	TRBJ2-3	CASTGSTDTQYF	TGCGCCAGTACAGGGAGCACAGATACGCAGTATTTT
few	TRBV23-1	.	TRBJ2-7	CASSRSDSYEQYF	TGCGCCAGCAGTCGGTCAGACTCCTACGAGCAGTACTTC
.	TRBV5-4	.	TRBJ2-3	CASSTLGATETDTQYF	TGTGCCAGCAGCACACTCGGGGCGACTGAAACAGATACGCAGTATTTT
.	TRBV29-1	TRBD1	TRBJ1-1	CSVDRMNTEAFF	TGCAGCGTGGACAGGATGAACACTGAAGCTTTCTTT
few	TRBV29-1	.	TRBJ2-5	CSASGTSGETQYF	TGCAGCGCCTCCGGGACTTCAGGGGAGACCCAGTACTTC
.	TRBV5-1	TRBD1	TRBJ2-4	CASSLDRGTEYF	TGCGCCAGCAGCTTGGACAGGGGGACAGAGTACTTC
few	TRBV7-9	.	TRBJ2-5	CASSSGQWETQYF	TGTGCCAGCAGCTCCGGACAGTGGGAGACCCAGTACTTC
.	TRBV30	.	TRBJ2-7	CAWTSQSSYEQYF	TGTGCCTGGACATCACAGAGCTCCTACGAGCAGTACTTC
.	TRBV15	TRBD1	TRBJ2-3	CATSRDQGANTQYF	TGTGCCACCAGCAGAGATCAGGGGGCGAATACGCAGTATTTT
few	TRBV29-1	.	TRBJ2-5	CSVGDGGGETQYF	TGCAGCGTCGGCGACGGCGGAGGAGAGACCCAGTACTTC
.	TRBV29-1	.	TRBJ2-7	CSVLGSRGTYEQYF	TGCAGCGTTTTGGGTAGTAGGGGGACCTACGAGCAGTACTTC
.	TRBV30	.	TRBJ2-6	CAWSIWGTSSGANVLTF	TGTGCCTGGAGTATTTGGGGGACCTCCTCTGGGGCCAACGTCCTGACTTTC
.	TRBV29-1	.	TRBJ2-1	CSGGGDGAYNEQFF	TGCAGCGGCGGCGGAGACGGTGCCTACAATGAGCAGTTCTTC
.	TRBV29-1	.	TRBJ2-5	CSVEPREETQYF	TGCAGCGTTGAACCAAGGGAAGAGACCCAGTACTTC
.	TRBV14	.	TRBJ2-5	CASSQQLAGAETQYF	TGTGCCAGCAGCCAACAGCTAGCTGGGGCAGAGACCCAGTACTTC
.	TRBV2	.	TRBJ2-5	CASHREETQYF	TGTGCCAGCCACAGGGAAGAGACCCAGTACTTC
.	TRBV7-9	TRBD1	TRBJ1-2	CASRGTGSFWGYTF	TGTGCCAGCCGAGGGACAGGTTCCTTTTGGGGCTACACCTTC
.	TRBV5-4	TRBD2	TRBJ2-5	CASSLTSGALLETQYF	TGTGCCAGCAGCTTGACTAGCGGGGCCCTCCTAGAGACCCAGTACTTC
.	TRBV30	TRBD1	TRBJ1-5	CAWSARGFSNQPQHF	TGTGCCTGGAGTGCCAGGGGGTTTAGCAATCAGCCCCAGCATTTT
once	TRBV9	.	TRBJ2-7	CASSVGGTASYEQYF	TGTGCCAGCAGCGTAGGGGGGACTGCCTCCTACGAGCAGTACTTC
.	TRBV18	TRBD1	TRBJ2-1	CASSPRTGGNYNEQFF	TGTGCCAGCTCACCACGGACAGGGGGAAACTACAATGAGCAGTTCTTC
.	TRBV29-1	.	TRBJ2-5	CSVSTGQETQYF	TGCAGCGTTTCTACCGGCCAAGAGACCCAGTACTTC
.	TRBV25-1	TRBD1	TRBJ1-3	CASSRQGQDTIYF	TGTGCCAGCAGTCGACAGGGTCAAGACACCATATATTTT
.	TRBV29-1	.	TRBJ2-3	CSVDSDTQYF	TGCAGCGTTGATAGCGATACGCAGTATTTT
.	TRBV14	.	TRBJ2-7	CASSQVTYEQYF	TGTGCCAGCAGCCAAGTTACCTACGAGCAGTACTTC